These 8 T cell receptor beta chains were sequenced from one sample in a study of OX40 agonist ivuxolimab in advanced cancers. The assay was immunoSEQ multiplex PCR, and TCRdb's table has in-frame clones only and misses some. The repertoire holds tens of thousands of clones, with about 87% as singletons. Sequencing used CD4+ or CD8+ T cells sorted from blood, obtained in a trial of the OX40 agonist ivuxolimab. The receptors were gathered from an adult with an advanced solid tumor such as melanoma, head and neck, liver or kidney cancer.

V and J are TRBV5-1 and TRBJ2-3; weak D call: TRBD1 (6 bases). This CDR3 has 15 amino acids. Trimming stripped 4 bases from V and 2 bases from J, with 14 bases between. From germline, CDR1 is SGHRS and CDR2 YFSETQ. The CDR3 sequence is CASSLDRGDTDTQYF. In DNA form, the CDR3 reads TGCGCCAGCAGCCTGGACAGAGGGGACACAGATACGCAGTATTTT.

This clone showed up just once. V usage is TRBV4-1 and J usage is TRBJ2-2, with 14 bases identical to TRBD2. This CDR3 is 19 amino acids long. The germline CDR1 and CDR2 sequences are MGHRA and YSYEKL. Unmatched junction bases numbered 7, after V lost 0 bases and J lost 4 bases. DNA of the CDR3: TGCGCCAGCAGCCAAGATGTGGGACTAGCGGGAGTGGGCACCGGGGAGCTGTTTTTT. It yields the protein CASSQDVGLAGVGTGELFF.

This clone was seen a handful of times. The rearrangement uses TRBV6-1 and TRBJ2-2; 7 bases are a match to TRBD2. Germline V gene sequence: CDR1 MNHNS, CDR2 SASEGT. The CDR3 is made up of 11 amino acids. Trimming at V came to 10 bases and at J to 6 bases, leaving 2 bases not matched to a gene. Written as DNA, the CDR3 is TGTGCCATCCGGGGGGCCGGGGAGCTGTTTTTT. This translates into CAIRGAGELFF.

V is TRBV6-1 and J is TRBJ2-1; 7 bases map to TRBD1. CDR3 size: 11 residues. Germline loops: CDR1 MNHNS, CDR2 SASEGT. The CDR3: CASTGYNEQFF. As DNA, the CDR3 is TGTGCTTCGACAGGGTACAATGAGCAGTTCTTC.

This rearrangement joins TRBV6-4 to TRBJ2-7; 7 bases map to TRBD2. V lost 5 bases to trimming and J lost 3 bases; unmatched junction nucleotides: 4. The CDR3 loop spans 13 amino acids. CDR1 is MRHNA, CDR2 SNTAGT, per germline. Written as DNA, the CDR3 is TGTGCCAGCAGTTACCGGGACTACTACGAGCAGTACTTC. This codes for CASSYRDYYEQYF.

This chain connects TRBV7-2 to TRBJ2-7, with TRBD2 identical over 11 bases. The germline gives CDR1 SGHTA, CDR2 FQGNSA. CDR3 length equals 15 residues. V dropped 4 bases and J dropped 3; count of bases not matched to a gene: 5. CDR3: CASSSTSGRSYEQYF. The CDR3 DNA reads TGTGCCAGCAGCTCCACTAGCGGGAGAAGCTACGAGCAGTACTTC.

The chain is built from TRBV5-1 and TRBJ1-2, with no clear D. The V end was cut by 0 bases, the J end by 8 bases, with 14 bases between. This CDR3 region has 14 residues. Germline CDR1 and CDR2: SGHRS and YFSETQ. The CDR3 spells CASSLEVSSDGYTF. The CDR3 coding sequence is TGCGCCAGCAGCTTGGAGGTCTCCTCGGACGGCTACACCTTC.

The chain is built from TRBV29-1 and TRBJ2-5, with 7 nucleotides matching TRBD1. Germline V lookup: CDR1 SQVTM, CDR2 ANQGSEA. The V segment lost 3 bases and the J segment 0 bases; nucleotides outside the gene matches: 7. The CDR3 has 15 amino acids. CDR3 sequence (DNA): TGCAGCGTTGAGGGACAGCTTCCCTACCAAGAGACCCAGTACTTC. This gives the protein CSVEGQLPYQETQYF.